Described below is a single T cell receptor beta chain sequence and its context. Its specificity is not known. Profiling relied on immunoSEQ multiplex PCR, and the TCRdb table lists in-frame clones only, not all of them. The top ten clones hold approximately 4.8% of a sample with approximately 170,000 clones, more than 85% of them seen once. This record belongs to a study of lymphopenia after photon versus proton radiotherapy. Study results and caveats: Post-nadir diversity loss with photons came from oligoclonal expansion, particularly CD8+ Temra cells. Authors raise, but do not show, better survival with proton therapy. Post-nadir TCR diversity decline inversely tracked overall survival among those who died.

Trimming removed 4 bases at V and 4 bases at J, with 17 bases between. From germline, CDR1 is SGHRS and CDR2 YFSETQ. The length of the CDR3 is 15 residues. The starting material was peripheral blood, obtained from a patient treated with photon-based radiotherapy. This receptor was taken from a man aged 45-65 years with gastric cancer. The J gene is TRBJ1-1, the V gene TRBV5-1; the D gene is possibly TRBD1 (6 bases). The CDR3 loop is CASSRGLQGSTEAFF. The CDR3 region has the DNA TGCGCCAGCAGCCGGGGTCTACAGGGAAGCACTGAAGCTTTCTTT.